The following is a T cell receptor (beta chain) sequence with its context. Its specific antigen is unknown. Base qualities are missing; no much larger clone stands one base away. At the DNA level, this CDR3 is encoded by other sequences in the same sample as well. This entry belongs to a study of shared clonotypes between healthy human individuals (dated by TCRdb to 2020 to 2021). About the study as a whole: The cohort included three men and a couple of women between 18 and 49 years of age. For each donor, CD4 naive and CD4 memory were each given three plates, CD8 naive was given two plates, and CD8 memory was given one plate. To estimate repertoire size and how much clonotypes are shared between individuals, the study performed deep sequencing of blood TCR repertoires from a handful of healthy adults. To increase sequencing depth and limit assay-specific biases, different laboratories used diverse techniques to prepare libraries and sequence TCR repertoires. Between about 0.9 and 9 billion PBMCs per donor were obtained by leukapheresis. The paper as a whole reports these results and caveats: Sampling was restricted to blood, and TCR repertoires in tissues likely differ from the TCR repertoires found in blood. Clonotypes shared by all four sorted-subset donors showed higher generation probabilities than non-shared clonotypes. Pairwise subsampling indicated that sequencing depth was expected to affect the degree of clonotype sharing among donors. The small number of donors limited the genetic and exposure-history diversity represented. Larger estimated clonotype richness was generally found for naive subsets than for memory subsets. Sharing across a handful of donors was observed for approximately 5% of naive CD4, over 3% of naive CD8, 2% to 2.5% of memory CD4, and about 0.4% of memory CD8 clonotypes. Incomplete sequencing was indicated by rarefaction of sorted-subset datasets, despite the large sequencing depth.

The CDR3 contains 16 residues, cysteine and phenylalanine counted. Only the CDR3 part of the read is kept: 48 bases, read in frame from the first base. After removal of 4 bases from V and 0 bases from J, the junction retains 1 base not matched to a gene. For CDR1 and CDR2, the germline V gene (reference sequence) lists SGHNT and YYREEE. Using the deep immunoSEQ assay, multiplex PCR amplified TCR CDR3 regions from genomic DNA. Genomic DNA extracted from each cell subset was distributed evenly over all wells of several immunoSEQ 96-well plates, and each plate served as one replicate. For sorted subsets, each replicate PCR was loaded with around 220 ng genomic DNA, equivalent to approximately 33,000 T cell genomes. Purified libraries were measured with a Qubit 3.0 fluorometer, size-checked on a Bioanalyzer 2100, and measured again with the KAPA Library Quantification kit. A separate single-read 150-cycle Illumina NextSeq 550 flow cell was used to sequence each immunoSEQ 96-well plate. Per the authors' processing: Because the immunoSEQ output held only junctional sequences and lacked quality scores, the filtering could not match the filtering applied to full-length reads. To assign V/J genes and CDR3, sequences were annotated against IMGT germline references using PyIR, a Python wrapper for IgBLAST v1.9. Any read was removed if the V/J assignment was weak (E-value above 1e-6), the CDR3 was missing, or the read contained stop codons, out-of-frame junctions, or ambiguous translated residues. V3J clonotypes were defined by identical inferred V gene, J gene, and CDR3 amino acid sequence. The percentage overlap between two repertoires was calculated by dividing the number of shared unique clonotypes by the size of the smaller repertoire. RTK rarefaction, the Chao1 estimator, and Recon v2.1 estimates of unobserved clonotypes were used to assess repertoire richness. OLGA was used to compute generation probabilities for all TCRbeta clonotypes that the gDNA method yielded from a handful of donors. What TCRdb holds here is the immuneACCESS table cut down to in-frame rearrangements. Part of the clones is not present; checked against another copy, under half of the missing clones reflect an unresolved V gene, and the others are unexplained. The V and J calls and clone size come from that table; D and trimming were worked out from the DNA. For this sample there are about 1 million clones; 75% appear just once. Jointly, the top ten make up about 1.5% of the sample.

The donors were healthy, HIV-negative adults who had no recently reported acute infections or vaccinations. All donors were Caucasian adults living in Nashville, Tennessee, USA. CD4+ T cells were enriched by magnetic negative selection, after which naive cells were positively selected on CD45RA and the negative fraction was taken as the memory subset. After blood collection by leukapheresis, PBMCs were isolated using Ficoll-Histopaque density gradient centrifugation and then cryopreserved in the vapor phase of liquid nitrogen. Analytical flow cytometry was used to check the purity and quantity of every magnetically sorted T cell population. Genomic DNA was isolated from every sorted fraction and measured by UV absorbance on a Nanodrop 2000c.

This receptor was identified in a man younger than 30 in good health. The sequencing input was memory CD4+ T cells sorted from blood. The intended sense of this specimen's cell subset or site label: CD45RA-negative fraction. Recombination linked TRBV5-4 to TRBJ2-3; TRBD2 matches 14 bases in the middle. CDR3 region: CASSRTSGRSTDTQYF. The bases read TGTGCCAGCAGCCGGACTAGCGGGAGGAGCACAGATACGCAGTATTTT.